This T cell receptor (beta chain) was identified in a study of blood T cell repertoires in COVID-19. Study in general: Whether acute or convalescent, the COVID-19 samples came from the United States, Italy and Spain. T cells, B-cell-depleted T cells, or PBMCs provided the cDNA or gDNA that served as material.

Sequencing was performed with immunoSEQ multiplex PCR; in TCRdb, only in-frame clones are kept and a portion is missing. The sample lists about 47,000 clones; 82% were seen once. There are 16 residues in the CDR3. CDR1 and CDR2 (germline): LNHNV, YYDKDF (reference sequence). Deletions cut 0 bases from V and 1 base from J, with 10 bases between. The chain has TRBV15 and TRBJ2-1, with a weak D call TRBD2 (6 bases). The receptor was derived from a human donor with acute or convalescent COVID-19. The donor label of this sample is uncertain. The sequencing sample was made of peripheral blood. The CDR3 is CATSRDPGTSYNEQFF. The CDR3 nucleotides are TGTGCCACCAGCAGAGACCCCGGGACTTCCTACAATGAGCAGTTCTTC.